This T cell receptor (beta chain) was sequenced for a study of blood T cell repertoires in COVID-19. The protocol was immunoSEQ multiplex PCR, while the TCRdb copy is restricted to in-frame clones and leaves out a portion. The sample carries approximately 360,000 clones, roughly 90% recorded once. CDR3 length equals 14 residues. V lost 5 bases, J lost 1 base, and 5 bases stayed unmatched. The germline V gene has CDR1 SQVTM and CDR2 ANQGSEA. Clinical history as reported by participants underpinned cohort assignment. Sample: PBMCs or T cells enriched from blood (not recorded which). The receptor was isolated from a woman between 25 and 40 years old with acute COVID-19. The chain couples TRBV29-1 to TRBJ1-1, with 9 bases lining up with TRBD1. CDR3 loop: CSVTGGGWNTEAFF. CDR3 nucleotides: TGCAGCGTTACAGGGGGCGGATGGAACACTGAAGCTTTCTTT.